The 13 T cell receptor beta chains presented below share a single source sample, sequenced in a study of CD8 T cells in ankylosing spondylitis. TCRdb recomputed calls from the 5' RACE reads with MiXCR, one row per CDR3 protein. The table has about 250,000 distinct CDR3 sequences, under 12% seen once. The sequencing input was blood, either unsorted or a sorted T cell fraction (not recorded which). The receptors were gathered from a male donor with ankylosing spondylitis or in good health (not recorded which).

This clonotype was seen at least ten times. The CDR3 spells CASSPPGAIYEQYF. Written as DNA, the CDR3 is TGTGCCAGCAGCCCCCCGGGCGCGATCTACGAGCAGTACTTC. The chain combines TRBV12-3 or TRBV12-4 with TRBJ2-7; no definite D call. Trimming stripped 6 bases from V and 3 bases from J, with 15 bases between. The CDR3 loop spans 14 amino acids.

The chain carries TRBV6-5 and TRBJ1-6, with unresolved D. With 2 bases removed from V and 0 bases from J, the gap between germline ends came to 8 bases. The CDR3 has 16 amino acids. Germline V lookup: CDR1 MNHEY, CDR2 SVGAGI. The CDR3 loop is CASSYATSSYNSPLHF. For the CDR3, the DNA is TGTGCCAGCAGTTACGCCACGAGCTCCTATAATTCACCCCTCCACTTT.

Of note for this clonotype: A much more abundant neighbour one base away suggests this may be a read error. The J gene is TRBJ2-1, the V gene TRBV12-3 or TRBV12-4; 7 bases are shared with TRBD1. The CDR3 loop spans 14 amino acids. V shed 0 bases, J shed 9 bases, and the junction held 5 bases outside the gene matches. DNA for the CDR3: TGTGCCAGCAGTTTAGCGACAGGGCCGGGTGAGCAGTTCTTC. Protein sequence: CASSLATGPGEQFF.

This clonotype has at least ten counts. The rearrangement joins TRBV5-1 to TRBJ2-1; the D is unclear. The CDR3 runs to 13 residues. Trimming pared 0 bases from V and 6 bases from J, leaving 7 bases between. Germline V gives CDR1 SGHRS, CDR2 YFSETQ. The CDR3 reads CASSLVQPNEQFF. CDR3 in DNA: TGCGCCAGCAGCTTGGTACAGCCCAATGAGCAGTTCTTC.

This clonotype was counted a few times. The genes are TRBV5-6 and TRBJ1-1, with 8 nucleotides matching TRBD1. V shed 5 bases and J 5 bases; nucleotides not matched to a gene: 5. Germline assignment: CDR1 SGHDT and CDR2 YYEEEE. The CDR3 sequence is 13 residues long. CDR3 sequence: CASRTRQGTEAFF. DNA for the CDR3: TGTGCCAGCAGGACCCGACAGGGGACTGAAGCTTTCTTT.

In this sample, this clonotype turned up many times. The chain recombines TRBV6-5 with TRBJ2-1; D might be TRBD2 (5 bases). Germline assignment: CDR1 MNHEY and CDR2 SVGAGI. V shed 0 bases and J shed 0 bases, with 15 bases lying between them. The CDR3 is made up of 18 amino acids. CDR3 in DNA: TGTGCCAGCAGTTACTCGGTAACCGGGGAGTACTCCTACAATGAGCAGTTCTTC. This encodes CASSYSVTGEYSYNEQFF.

This clonotype was seen many times. The CDR3 sequence is CASSLGASFGTDTQYF. The CDR3 region has the DNA TGTGCCAGCAGTTTAGGGGCGAGCTTTGGCACAGATACGCAGTATTTT. V and J are TRBV27 and TRBJ2-3, with D possibly matching TRBD1 (5 bases). Germline-derived CDR1 and CDR2 are MNHEY and SMNVEV (reference sequence). The CDR3 totals 16 residues. V was pared by 2 bases and J by 1 base, with 13 bases between.

The table lists this clonotype with many counts. V gene TRBV12-3 or TRBV12-4 combines with J gene TRBJ1-1; a possible D gene is TRBD1 (5 bases). This CDR3 spans 13 amino acids. Trimming cost V 6 bases and J 3 bases, with 11 bases left between them. The CDR3 spells CASRVDSYTEAFF. The CDR3 DNA reads as TGTGCCAGCAGGGTCGACAGTTACACTGAAGCTTTCTTT.

V gene TRBV7-2 combines with J gene TRBJ2-3; TRBD2 might be the D (6 bases). CDR1 is SGHTA, CDR2 FQGNSA, per germline. V lost 0 bases, J lost 7 bases, and 17 bases lay in between. The CDR3 is 16 residues long. The DNA of the CDR3 is TGTGCCAGCAGCTTAGCGACTAGTTTTCCGGGTCATACGCAGTATTTT. Residues: CASSLATSFPGHTQYF.

This clonotype has a count of ten or more. The chain employs TRBV10-3 and TRBJ1-1; D gene uncertain. The CDR3 consists of 13 residues. Germline CDR1 ENHRY, CDR2 SYGVKD. The V end lost 3 bases, the J end lost 1 base, and 6 bases lay between the germline ends. CDR3 sequence: CAISDATNTEAFF. Written as DNA, the CDR3 is TGTGCCATCAGTGACGCAACGAACACTGAAGCTTTCTTT.

At least ten counts were recorded for this clonotype. The V and J genes are TRBV2 and TRBJ1-3; no clear D gene. This CDR3 has 14 amino acids. Trimming took off 4 bases at V and 1 base at J, with 8 bases between the two ends. CDR1 is SNHLY and CDR2 is FYNNEI in the germline V gene. The CDR3 here is CASSVGGSGNTIYF. The DNA of the CDR3 is TGTGCCAGCAGTGTGGGTGGATCTGGAAACACCATATATTTT. The full variable domain, rest sourced from reference TRBV2 and TRBJ1-3, is EPEVTQTPSHQVTQMGQEVILRCVPISNHLYFYWYRQILGQKVEFLVSFYNNEISEKSEIFDDQFSVERPDGSNFTLKIRSTKLEDSAMYFCASSVGGSGNTIYFGEGSWLTVV.

This clonotype was detected many times. A junction end diverges from the germline sequence, so it may reflect a read error. V is TRBV3-1 and J is TRBJ1-1, with D unclear. Per germline, CDR1 LGHDT and CDR2 YNNKEL (reference sequence). This CDR3 is built from 13 residues. CDR3 protein: CASSQGVNTEAFF. CDR3 nucleotides: TGCGCCAGCAGCCAAGGTGTGAACACTGAAGCTTTCTTT.

The chain carries TRBV9 and TRBJ1-1, with 10 positions matching TRBD1. V shed 4 bases, J shed 3 bases, and the junction held 6 bases outside the gene matches. The CDR3 consists of 15 residues. CDR1 and CDR2 from the germline V gene are SGDLS and YYNGEE. CDR3 in amino acids: CASSQVGQGDTEAFF. The CDR3 DNA reads TGTGCCAGCAGCCAAGTTGGACAGGGGGACACTGAAGCTTTCTTT.